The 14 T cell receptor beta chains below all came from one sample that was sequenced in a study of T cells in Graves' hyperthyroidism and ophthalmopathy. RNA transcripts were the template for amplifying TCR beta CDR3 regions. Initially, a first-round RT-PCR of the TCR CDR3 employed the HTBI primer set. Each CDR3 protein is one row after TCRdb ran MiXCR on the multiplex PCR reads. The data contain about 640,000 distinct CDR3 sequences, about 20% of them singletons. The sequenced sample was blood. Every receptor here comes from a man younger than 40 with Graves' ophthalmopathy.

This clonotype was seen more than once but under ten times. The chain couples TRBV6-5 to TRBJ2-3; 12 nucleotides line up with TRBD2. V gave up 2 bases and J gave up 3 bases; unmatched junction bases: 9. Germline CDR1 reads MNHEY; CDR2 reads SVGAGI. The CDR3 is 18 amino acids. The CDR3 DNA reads TGTGCCAGCAGTTACCCAATGACTAGCGGGAGTGGAACAGATACGCAGTATTTT. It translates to CASSYPMTSGSGTDTQYF.

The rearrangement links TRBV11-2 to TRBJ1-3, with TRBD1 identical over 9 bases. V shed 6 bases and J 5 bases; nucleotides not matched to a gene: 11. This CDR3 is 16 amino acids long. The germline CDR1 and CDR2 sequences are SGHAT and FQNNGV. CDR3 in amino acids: CASRLNAGQGRNTIYF. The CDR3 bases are TGTGCCAGCAGGCTAAACGCGGGACAGGGAAGAAACACCATATATTTT.

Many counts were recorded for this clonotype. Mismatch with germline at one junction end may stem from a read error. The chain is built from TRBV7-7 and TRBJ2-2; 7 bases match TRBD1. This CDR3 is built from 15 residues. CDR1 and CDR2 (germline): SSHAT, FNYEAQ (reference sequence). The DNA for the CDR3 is TGTGCTAGCAGCCCGAGCCGGACAGGCACCGGGGAGCTGTTTTTT. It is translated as CASSPSRTGTGELFF.

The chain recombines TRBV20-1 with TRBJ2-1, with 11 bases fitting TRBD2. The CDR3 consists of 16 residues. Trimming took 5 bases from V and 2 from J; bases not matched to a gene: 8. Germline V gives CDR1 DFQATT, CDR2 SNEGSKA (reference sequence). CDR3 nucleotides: TGCAGTGCTTTAGCGGGAGGGCTAAAAACCTACAATGAGCAGTTCTTC. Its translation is CSALAGGLKTYNEQFF.

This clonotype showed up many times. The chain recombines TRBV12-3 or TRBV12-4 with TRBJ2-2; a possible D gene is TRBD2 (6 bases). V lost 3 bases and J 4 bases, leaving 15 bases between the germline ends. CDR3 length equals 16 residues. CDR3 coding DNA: TGTGCCAGCAGTTTTATAGCGGCCCGCGGCACCGGGGAGCTGTTTTTT. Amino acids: CASSFIAARGTGELFF.

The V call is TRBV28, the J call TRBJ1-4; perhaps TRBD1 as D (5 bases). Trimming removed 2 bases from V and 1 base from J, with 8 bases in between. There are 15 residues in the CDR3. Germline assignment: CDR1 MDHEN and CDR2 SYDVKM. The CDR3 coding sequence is TGTGCCAGCAGTTTAATCGGGGGAACTAATGAAAAACTGTTTTTT. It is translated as CASSLIGGTNEKLFF.

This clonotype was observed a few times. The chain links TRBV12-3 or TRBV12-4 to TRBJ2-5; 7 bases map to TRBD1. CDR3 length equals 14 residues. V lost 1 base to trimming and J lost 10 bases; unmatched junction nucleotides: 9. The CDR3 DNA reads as TGTGCCAGCAGTTTAGGAGGGGGCACGTCGTACCAGTACTTC. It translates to CASSLGGGTSYQYF.

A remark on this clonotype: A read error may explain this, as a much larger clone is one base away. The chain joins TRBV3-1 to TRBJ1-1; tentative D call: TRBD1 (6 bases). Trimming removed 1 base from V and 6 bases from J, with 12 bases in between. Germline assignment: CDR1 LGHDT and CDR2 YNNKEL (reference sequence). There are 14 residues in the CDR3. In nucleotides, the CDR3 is TGTGCCAGCAGCCAAGTGGACAGTGGGCCTGAAGCTTTCTTT. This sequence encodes CASSQVDSGPEAFF.

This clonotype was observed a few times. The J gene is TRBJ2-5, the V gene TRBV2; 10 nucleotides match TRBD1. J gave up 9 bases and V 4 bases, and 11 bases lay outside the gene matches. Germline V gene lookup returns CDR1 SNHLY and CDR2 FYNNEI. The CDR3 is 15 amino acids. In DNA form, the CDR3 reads TGTGCCAGCAGTGTCCGGGACAGGGGCCAGACGGCCCAGTACTTC. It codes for CASSVRDRGQTAQYF.

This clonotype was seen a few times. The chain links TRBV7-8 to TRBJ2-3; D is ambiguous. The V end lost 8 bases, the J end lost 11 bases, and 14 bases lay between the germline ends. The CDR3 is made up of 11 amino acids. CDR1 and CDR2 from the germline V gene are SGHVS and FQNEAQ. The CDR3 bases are TGTGCCAGCGAAAGACCCTCGGGGCAGTATTTT. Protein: CASERPSGQYF.

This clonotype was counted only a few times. This chain's CDR3 is CASSDELAYEQYF. The CDR3 DNA is TGTGCCAGCAGTGATGAGTTGGCCTACGAGCAGTACTTC. The chain is built from TRBV6-1 and TRBJ2-7; D not resolved. The V gene lost 3 bases and the J gene lost 2 bases, with 8 bases spanning the gap. From germline, CDR1 is MNHNS and CDR2 SASEGT. This CDR3 region has 13 residues.

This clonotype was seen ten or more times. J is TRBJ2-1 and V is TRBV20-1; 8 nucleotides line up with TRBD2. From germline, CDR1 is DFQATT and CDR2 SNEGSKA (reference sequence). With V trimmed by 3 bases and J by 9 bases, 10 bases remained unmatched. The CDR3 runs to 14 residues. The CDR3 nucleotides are TGCAGTGCTAGCATTGGCGGGAGGAGGGGTGAGCAGTTCTTC. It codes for CSASIGGRRGEQFF.

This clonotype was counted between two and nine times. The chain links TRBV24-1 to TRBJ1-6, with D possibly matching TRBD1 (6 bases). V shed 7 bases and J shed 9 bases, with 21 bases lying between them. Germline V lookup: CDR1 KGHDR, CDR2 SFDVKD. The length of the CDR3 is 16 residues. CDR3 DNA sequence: TGTGCCACCAGGGGCGCCGCGGGACAATTGGTTTCACCCCTCCACTTT. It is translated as CATRGAAGQLVSPLHF.

The CDR3 sequence: CATTSGASSYEQYF. The CDR3 nucleotides are TGTGCCACCACTTCTGGCGCCAGCTCCTACGAGCAGTACTTC. This rearrangement joins TRBV28 to TRBJ2-7; D gene unclear. Germline-derived CDR1 and CDR2 are MDHEN and SYDVKM. CDR3 length: 14 residues. V was cut by 10 bases and J by 0 bases, with 16 bases left in between.